Below, 12 T cell receptor beta chains from the same sample are listed, as sequenced in a study of cytomegalovirus exposure and HLA in healthy donors. Profiled with immunoSEQ multiplex PCR; TCRdb holds only in-frame clones, not every one. The sample carries more than 95,000 clones, 75% to 90% recorded once. Sequenced material: PBMCs. The receptors here all came from a woman younger than 30 in good health and CMV-seronegative.

The chain recombines TRBV30 with TRBJ1-1; D perhaps matches TRBD1 (5 bases). This CDR3 has 13 amino acids. The germline V gene encodes CDR1 GTSNPN and CDR2 SVGIG (reference sequence). The germline V and J ends were trimmed by 4 bases and 7 bases, with 16 bases remaining between them. The CDR3 loop reads CAWNPLVDSEAFF. The DNA of the CDR3 is TGTGCCTGGAATCCACTGGTAGACAGTGAAGCTTTCTTT.

This sequence joins TRBV5-1 and TRBJ1-1, with D hard to call. V was shortened by 4 bases and J by 2 bases, with 12 bases between the two germline ends. This CDR3 has 14 amino acids. Per germline, CDR1 SGHRS and CDR2 YFSETQ. CDR3 in DNA: TGCGCCAGCAGCGCACAGACCTTAAACACTGAAGCTTTCTTT. It translates to CASSAQTLNTEAFF.

The chain joins TRBV4-3 to TRBJ1-5; no firm D call. The CDR3 extends over 13 amino acids. Trimming removed 0 bases at V and 7 bases at J, with 7 bases between. Germline assignment: CDR1 LGHNA and CDR2 YSLEER. The CDR3 bases are TGCGCCAGCAGCCAAGAGAGGCAACAGCCCCAGCATTTT. It specifies CASSQERQQPQHF.

The J gene is TRBJ2-1, the V gene TRBV2; 9 bases match TRBD2. Germline V gene lookup returns CDR1 SNHLY and CDR2 FYNNEI. Trimming took 9 bases from V and 6 from J; bases not matched to a gene: 6. The CDR3 is 13 amino acids. Here the CDR3 DNA reads TGTGCCAGTTCTAGCGGGGATTCCAATGAGCAGTTCTTC. Its protein is CASSSGDSNEQFF.

V is TRBV7-2 and J is TRBJ1-2, with 8 bases that match TRBD1. The germline V gene encodes CDR1 SGHTA and CDR2 FQGNSA. With 5 bases clipped from V and 5 bases from J, the junction kept 7 bases outside the gene matches. The CDR3 totals 14 residues. CDR3 DNA: TGTGCCAGCAGCCGGCGACAGGGGCGGTATGGCTACACCTTC. Translated, it gives CASSRRQGRYGYTF.

V usage is TRBV28 and J usage is TRBJ2-7, with TRBD2 matching 7 bases. The trim removed 3 bases at V and 6 bases at J, leaving 11 bases unmatched. This CDR3 contains 15 residues. CDR1 and CDR2 (germline): MDHEN, SYDVKM. The CDR3 coding sequence is TGTGCCAGCAGTTTCCGTCCGGGAGGAGGGGTCGAGCAGTACTTC. It specifies CASSFRPGGGVEQYF.

The V gene is TRBV6-5, the J gene TRBJ2-7, with 7 bases matching TRBD2. Germline CDR1 is MNHEY and CDR2 is SVGAGI. J lost 3 bases, V lost 0 bases, and 5 bases had no gene match. This CDR3 contains 15 residues. The CDR3 spells CASSYSLAEDYEQYF. The DNA for the CDR3 is TGTGCCAGCAGTTACTCCCTAGCGGAAGACTACGAGCAGTACTTC.

The chain links TRBV18 to TRBJ1-6, with 11 bases that match TRBD1. The germline V gene encodes CDR1 KGHSH and CDR2 LQKENI. V lost 4 bases and J lost 10; bases outside the gene matches: 6. This CDR3 has 15 residues. The chain's CDR3 is CASSQDRGQGSPLHF. CDR3 bases: TGTGCCAGCTCACAGGACAGGGGGCAGGGATCACCCCTCCACTTT.

This clone has more than one count but fewer than ten. Other DNA sequences of this sample code for an identical CDR3. This rearrangement joins TRBV28 to TRBJ1-2; D is ambiguous. This CDR3 comprises 12 residues. V lost 8 bases and J lost 2, with 9 bases in between. Per the germline V gene, CDR1 is MDHEN and CDR2 is SYDVKM. CDR3 sequence reads: CASRSSNYGYTF. For the CDR3, the DNA is TGTGCCAGCCGGTCGTCCAACTATGGCTACACCTTC.

This chain connects TRBV6-5 to TRBJ1-2; 7 bases align to TRBD1. The length of the CDR3 is 13 residues. Trimming removed 6 bases from V and 3 bases from J; junction bases left unmatched: 4. The V gene's germline CDR1 is MNHEY and CDR2 SVGAGI. Written as DNA, the CDR3 is TGTGCCAGCAGGAAAGGGACAGACTATGGCTACACCTTC. Translation: CASRKGTDYGYTF.

CDR3 protein: CASSLEAGVSYEQYF. The CDR3 DNA sequence: TGTGCCAGCAGTTTAGAGGCGGGAGTATCCTACGAGCAGTACTTC. This sequence joins TRBV27 and TRBJ2-7, with 7 bases that match TRBD2. The CDR3 has 15 residues. Germline CDR1 and CDR2: MNHEY and SMNVEV (reference sequence). The V gene end was trimmed by 2 bases and the J gene end by 1 base; junction bases not matched to a gene: 5.

J is TRBJ1-1 and V is TRBV28; D is ambiguous. The CDR3 consists of 13 residues. Looked up from germline, CDR1 is MDHEN and CDR2 is SYDVKM. Deletions cut 3 bases from V and 0 bases from J, with 5 bases between. The DNA of the CDR3 is TGTGCCAGCAGTTTTGCGTTGAACACTGAAGCTTTCTTT. Translation gives CASSFALNTEAFF. The whole variable domain, remainder taken from reference TRBV28 and TRBJ1-1, is DVKVTQSSRYLVKRTGEKVFLECVQDMDHENMFWYRQDPGLGLRLIYFSYDVKMKEKGDIPEGYSVSREKKERFSLILESASTNQTSMYLCASSFALNTEAFFGQGTRLTVV.